A selection of T cell receptor beta chains follows, all from one sample in a study of response to subunit inactivated influenza vaccine. MiXCR, applied by TCRdb to the RT-PCR reads, yields one record per CDR3 protein. The sample has around 750,000 distinct CDR3 sequences, around 21% seen once. The starting material was PBMCs from blood, obtained around 5 days after vaccination. These receptors were taken from a man in his fifties who received an inactivated influenza vaccine. The conserved cysteine and the conserved F or W are not part of the CDR3 here. The order of the fields is V gene, J gene, clone size, CDR3 protein. Clone size is not always given. Where it is, it says once, few, many or a class for expanded clones.

>TRBV20-1|TRBJ2-5|-
SATPSGGETQY
>TRBV5-1|TRBJ2-3|-
ASSRDSRTDTQY
>TRBV5-1|TRBJ2-1|few
ASSLAGLAGGNEQF
>TRBV24-1|TRBJ2-5|few
ATSDPRSGRGEETQY
>TRBV11-1|TRBJ2-5|-
ASSRRPGTSGTQRLQETQY
>TRBV20-1|TRBJ2-1|-
SARASGGWDNEQF
>TRBV6-1|TRBJ2-2|many
ASSPWGSTNTGELF
>TRBV29-1|TRBJ2-7|many
SVDPGTSGSYEQY
>TRBV5-1|TRBJ2-5|-
ASSLRTAVTETQY
>TRBV12-3/TRBV12-4|TRBJ1-6|many
ASSFQGNNSPLH
>TRBV29-1|TRBJ2-7|many
SAWTSGWYEQY
>TRBV20-1|TRBJ2-7|-
SASPGSGIYEQY
>TRBV6-1|TRBJ1-1|-
ASSAGRGTEAF
>TRBV5-1|TRBJ2-2|-
ASSLAPGQGPGELF
>TRBV28|TRBJ2-5|-
ASREGQEETQY
>TRBV12-3/TRBV12-4|TRBJ1-2|-
ASGQAYGYT
>TRBV10-3|TRBJ1-1|few
AISDHGGGRTEAF
>TRBV7-2|TRBJ2-1|few
ASSRGRGEYNEQF
>TRBV19|TRBJ2-7|-
ASRTDRVGEQY
>TRBV10-3|TRBJ2-7|-
AIAASYEQY
>TRBV20-1|TRBJ2-1|few
SARDPLGRYNEQF
>TRBV7-2|TRBJ1-6|-
ASRIPSGTLNSPLH
>TRBV7-9|TRBJ2-7|few
ASSLVVGAPYEQY